The 25 T cell receptor beta chains below come from one sample, sequenced in a study of CD8 T cells in Susac syndrome. cDNA came from roughly 0.53 to 1 ug RNA primed by random hexamers. TCRdb re-called the immunoSEQ multiplex PCR reads with MiXCR, one entry per CDR3 protein. The table has approximately 160,000 distinct CDR3 sequences, about 91% seen once. Sequenced: CD4+ T cells from PBMCs. The receptors stem from a human donor in good health.

V is TRBV20-1 and J is TRBJ2-1; no reliable D call. V lost 4 bases and J 0 bases, leaving 22 bases between the germline ends. The CDR3 runs to 18 residues. Germline V gene data show CDR1 as DFQATT and CDR2 as SNEGSKA (reference sequence). The CDR3 is CSAKTVGSRFSSYNEQFF. The CDR3, as DNA: TGCAGTGCTAAGACTGTAGGTTCCCGTTTTAGCTCCTACAATGAGCAGTTCTTC.

This clonotype was picked up one time. The chain is built from TRBV2 and TRBJ1-2; D is perhaps TRBD1 (5 bases). Germline V gene sequence: CDR1 SNHLY, CDR2 FYNNEI. Trimming pared 3 bases from V and 8 bases from J, leaving 10 bases between. This CDR3 contains 12 residues. CDR3 sequence reads: CASSDRVRGYTF. The CDR3 nucleotides read TGTGCCAGCAGTGACAGGGTGAGAGGCTACACCTTC.

The V call is TRBV5-4, the J call TRBJ2-2; the D is unclear. This CDR3 has 15 residues. Looked up from germline, CDR1 is SGHNT and CDR2 is YYREEE (reference sequence). Trimming removed 3 bases at V and 3 bases at J, with 12 bases between. The DNA for the CDR3 is TGTGCCAGCAGCTCCGATCTAGGCTACACCGGGGAGCTGTTTTTT. Encoded protein: CASSSDLGYTGELFF.

The chain recombines TRBV29-1 with TRBJ2-3, with D perhaps TRBD2 (6 bases). CDR3 length equals 14 residues. Germline values: CDR1 SQVTM, CDR2 ANQGSEA. V was shortened by 5 bases and J by 8 bases, with 20 bases between the two germline ends. The DNA for the CDR3 is TGCAGCGTTAAACCGGGACTGGGTCTGGGTACGCAGTATTTT. It specifies CSVKPGLGLGTQYF.

This clonotype was counted once. The chain is built from TRBV7-9 and TRBJ2-5; TRBD2 aligns across 7 bases. The CDR3 is made up of 16 amino acids. J lost 1 base, V lost 2 bases, and 7 bases had no gene match. CDR1 is SEHNR and CDR2 is FQNEAQ in the germline V gene (reference sequence). The CDR3 DNA follows: TGTGCCAGCAGCTTATTGAGCGGGACCCTCCAAGAGACCCAGTACTTC. As protein: CASSLLSGTLQETQYF. The full variable domain, its missing parts supplied by reference TRBV7-9 and TRBJ2-5, is DTGVSQNPRHKITKRGQNVTFRCDPISEHNRLYWYRQTLGQGPEFLTYFQNEAQLEKSRLLSDRFSAERPKGSFSTLEIQRTEQGDSAMYLCASSLLSGTLQETQYFGPGTRLLVL.

For this clonotype: Germline is not matched at one junction end, which may reflect a read error. The rearrangement links TRBV7-2 to TRBJ1-5, with D possibly being TRBD1 (6 bases). From germline, CDR1 is SGHTA and CDR2 FQGNSA. CDR3 length: 14 residues. This CDR3 is CATSHRVGNQPQHF. The CDR3 DNA follows: TGTGCCACCAGCCACAGGGTAGGCAATCAGCCCCAGCATTTT.

In nucleotides, the CDR3 is TGTGCCAGCAGTGAAGGGCAGGGTATAACCTACGAGCAGTACTTC. Amino acid sequence: CASSEGQGITYEQYF. The chain has TRBV6-1 and TRBJ2-7, with D perhaps TRBD1 (5 bases). V dropped 1 base and J dropped 2 bases, with 12 bases sitting between them. This CDR3 comprises 15 residues. Germline V gives CDR1 MNHNS, CDR2 SASEGT.

The chain has TRBV21-1 and TRBJ2-5; TRBD2, as called in the table, went unchecked against the DNA. TRBV21-1 is labeled a pseudogene. This CDR3 has 16 residues. The CDR3 is CASSRGLAGGYETQYF. In DNA form, the CDR3 reads TGTGCCAGCAGCAGAGGACTAGCGGGGGGATACGAGACCCAGTACTTC.

The chain couples TRBV10-1 to TRBJ1-1, with unresolved D. The CDR3 sequence is 13 residues long. V was clipped by 6 bases and J by 1 base, with 9 bases between them. CDR1 is WNHNN and CDR2 is SYGVQD in the germline V gene (reference sequence). This chain's CDR3 is CASSFNGNTEAFF. In DNA, the CDR3 is TGCGCCAGCAGCTTCAACGGGAACACTGAAGCTTTCTTT.

This clonotype came up once. This chain connects TRBV25-1 to TRBJ1-1; 10 bases match TRBD1. The CDR3 runs 17 residues. V gave up 7 bases and J gave up 4 bases; unmatched junction bases: 15. CDR1 and CDR2 (germline): MGHDK, SYGVNS. CDR3 DNA: TGTGCCAGCACCCCGGAGGGGACAGGGGTCCCTCTCACTGAAGCTTTCTTT. This codes for CASTPEGTGVPLTEAFF. The full variable domain, completed using reference TRBV25-1 and TRBJ1-1, is EADIYQTPRYLVIGTGKKITLECSQTMGHDKMYWYQQDPGMELHLIHYSYGVNSTEKGDLSSESTVSRIRTEHFPLTLESARPSHTSQYLCASTPEGTGVPLTEAFFGQGTRLTVV.

The gene calls are TRBV5-1 and TRBJ2-1; 10 nucleotides line up with TRBD1. Germline V gene sequence: CDR1 SGHRS, CDR2 YFSETQ. CDR3 size: 16 residues. The junction had 9 bases not matched to a gene; V was cut back by 4 bases and J by 5 bases. The CDR3 nucleotides read TGCGCCAGCAGCGCTCCGGGACAGGGGACAAACAATGAGCAGTTCTTC. Its protein is CASSAPGQGTNNEQFF.

This clonotype was detected once. This chain uses TRBV19 with TRBJ1-4, with D hard to call. V lost 5 bases and J 7 bases, leaving 11 bases between the germline ends. Germline V gene data show CDR1 as LNHDA and CDR2 as SQIVND (reference sequence). This CDR3 has 13 amino acids. The CDR3 here is CASSPRTREKLFF. The CDR3 coding sequence is TGTGCCAGTAGTCCGAGGACCCGTGAAAAACTGTTTTTT.

J is TRBJ1-6 and V is TRBV20-1; possible D gene TRBD1, 6 bases. Trimming took 0 bases from V and 6 from J, leaving 12 bases between them. Germline CDR1 and CDR2: DFQATT and SNEGSKA (reference sequence). CDR3 length: 15 amino acids. The CDR3 nucleotides read TGCAGTGCTAGAGATCTGGGGGCCTTTAATTCACCCCTCCACTTT. This gives the protein CSARDLGAFNSPLHF.

This rearrangement joins TRBV30 to TRBJ2-7; a possible D gene is TRBD1 (5 bases). The V gene's germline CDR1 is GTSNPN and CDR2 SVGIG (reference sequence). The CDR3 has 12 amino acids. V was pared by 2 bases and J by 2 bases, with 7 bases between. The CDR3 loop reads CAWSRGPYEQYF. CDR3 sequence (DNA): TGTGCCTGGAGTAGGGGCCCCTACGAGCAGTACTTC.

This chain links TRBV29-1 with TRBJ2-1; no firm D call. CDR1 SQVTM and CDR2 ANQGSEA come from the germline V gene. V was shortened by 2 bases and J by 11 bases, with 13 bases between the two germline ends. This CDR3 spans 12 amino acids. The CDR3 reads CSVEPPDLKQFF. Here the CDR3 DNA reads TGCAGCGTTGAACCTCCGGATCTTAAGCAGTTCTTC.

The chain is built from TRBV5-1 and TRBJ1-1, with D uncertain. CDR1 SGHRS and CDR2 YFSETQ come from the germline V gene. The CDR3 is 15 amino acids. Trimming took off 4 bases at V and 3 bases at J, with 16 bases between the two ends. The CDR3 loop reads CASSPPQYQHTEAFF. The CDR3 DNA reads TGCGCCAGCAGCCCCCCACAGTATCAGCACACTGAAGCTTTCTTT.

This clonotype was found once. The chain uses TRBV30 and TRBJ2-4; unclear D gene. CDR1 is GTSNPN, CDR2 SVGIG, per germline (reference sequence). Trimming removed 1 base at V and 8 bases at J, with 12 bases between. This CDR3 region has 13 residues. For the CDR3, the DNA is TGTGCCTGGAGTGAGGCCTATTGGGACATTCAGTACTTC. It yields the protein CAWSEAYWDIQYF.

The chain combines TRBV5-6 with TRBJ2-3, with TRBD1 as a possible D gene (6 bases). From germline, CDR1 is SGHDT and CDR2 YYEEEE. Deletions cut 6 bases from V and 7 bases from J, with 18 bases between. The CDR3 is 14 amino acids. For the CDR3, the DNA is TGTGCCAGCACCAACCGGGACACGCTAAATACGCAGTATTTT. Translating gives CASTNRDTLNTQYF.

The chain has TRBV7-2 and TRBJ1-1; no reliable D call. V shed 5 bases and J shed 3 bases, with 16 bases lying between them. The CDR3 extends over 15 amino acids. CDR1 and CDR2 (germline): SGHTA, FQGNSA. The DNA for the CDR3 is TGTGCCAGCAGCCCCCGGACCTCGCGAGACACTGAAGCTTTCTTT. As protein: CASSPRTSRDTEAFF. Full variable domain (rest looked up from reference TRBV7-2 and TRBJ1-1): GAGVSQSPSNKVTEKGKDVELRCDPISGHTALYWYRQSLGQGLEFLIYFQGNSAPDKSGLPSDRFSAERTGGSVSTLTIQRTQQEDSAVYLCASSPRTSRDTEAFFGQGTRLTVV.

This chain joins TRBV10-3 and TRBJ2-6; D gene unclear. Germline loops: CDR1 ENHRY, CDR2 SYGVKD. V lost 7 bases and J lost 2, with 3 bases in between. This CDR3 has 12 amino acids. In nucleotides, the CDR3 is TGTGCCATCACGGCTGGGGCCAACGTCCTGACTTTC. Residues: CAITAGANVLTF.

J is TRBJ2-7 and V is TRBV5-4, with 9 bases aligning to TRBD1. Looked up from germline, CDR1 is SGHNT and CDR2 is YYREEE (reference sequence). V dropped 4 bases and J dropped 2; count of bases not matched to a gene: 4. The CDR3 runs 14 residues. The CDR3 reads CASSDGTGPYEQYF. CDR3 DNA: TGTGCCAGCAGCGACGGGACAGGGCCCTACGAGCAGTACTTC.

This chain links TRBV23-1 with TRBJ1-5, with 9 positions matching TRBD1. TRBV23-1 is an ORF, and what it does is uncertain. V lost 6 bases to trimming and J lost 6 bases; unmatched junction nucleotides: 15. The CDR3 is made up of 17 amino acids. The CDR3 DNA is TGCGCCAGCAGGGATTTCAATTCGGACAGGGGCAGTCAGCCCCAGCATTTT. It is translated as CASRDFNSDRGSQPQHF.

The V gene is TRBV12-5, the J gene TRBJ2-2; the match to TRBD1 covers 8 bases. Germline V gene lookup returns CDR1 LGHNT and CDR2 FRNRAP. This CDR3 has 14 amino acids. The ends lost 5 bases at V and 6 bases at J; junction bases unmatched: 5. CDR3 sequence (DNA): TGTGCTAGTGGTATCAGGGGGCAGGCCGGGGAGCTGTTTTTT. Its translation is CASGIRGQAGELFF.

J is TRBJ2-2 and V is TRBV12-3 or TRBV12-4; either TRBD1 or TRBD2 may fit D (5 bases each). CDR3 length: 15 residues. The ends were cut back, 8 bases at V and 2 bases at J, with 15 bases in the middle. The CDR3 nucleotides read TGTGCCAGCTCCGATCGGGGCAGCAACACCGGGGAGCTGTTTTTT. It specifies CASSDRGSNTGELFF.

This clonotype was seen only once. The rearrangement joins TRBV5-1 to TRBJ1-4, with D perhaps TRBD1 (5 bases). Trimming cost V 3 bases and J 2 bases, with 14 bases left between them. CDR1 is SGHRS and CDR2 is YFSETQ in the germline V gene. The CDR3 sequence is 16 residues long. The CDR3 bases are TGCGCCAGCAGCTGGAGGACCGGGGGGACTAATGAAAAACTGTTTTTT. Translated, it gives CASSWRTGGTNEKLFF.